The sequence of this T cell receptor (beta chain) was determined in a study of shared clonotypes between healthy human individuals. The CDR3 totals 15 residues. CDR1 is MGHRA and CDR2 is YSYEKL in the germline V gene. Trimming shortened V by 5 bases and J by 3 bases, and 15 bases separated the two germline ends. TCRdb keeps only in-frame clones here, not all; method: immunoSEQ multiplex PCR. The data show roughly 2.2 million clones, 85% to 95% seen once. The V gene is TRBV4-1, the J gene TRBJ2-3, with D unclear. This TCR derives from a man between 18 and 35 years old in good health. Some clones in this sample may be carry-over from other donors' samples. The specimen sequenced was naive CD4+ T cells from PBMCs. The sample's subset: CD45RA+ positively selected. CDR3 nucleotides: TGCGCCAGCAGCTTCGGACGAGTTGGGACAGATACGCAGTATTTT. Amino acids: CASSFGRVGTDTQYF.